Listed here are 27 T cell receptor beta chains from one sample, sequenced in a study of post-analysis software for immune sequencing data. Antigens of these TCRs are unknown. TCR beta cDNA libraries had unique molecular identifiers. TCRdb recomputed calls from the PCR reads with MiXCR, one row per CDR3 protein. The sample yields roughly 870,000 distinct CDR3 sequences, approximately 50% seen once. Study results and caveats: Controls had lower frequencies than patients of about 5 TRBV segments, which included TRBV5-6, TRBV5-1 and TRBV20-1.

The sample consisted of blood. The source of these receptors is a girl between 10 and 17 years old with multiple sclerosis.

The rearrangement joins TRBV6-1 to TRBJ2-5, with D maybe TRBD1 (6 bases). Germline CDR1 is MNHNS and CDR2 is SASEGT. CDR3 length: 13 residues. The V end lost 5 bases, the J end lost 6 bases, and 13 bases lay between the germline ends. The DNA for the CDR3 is TGTGCCAGCAGTTTAAACAGGGTGAAGACCCAGTACTTC. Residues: CASSLNRVKTQYF.

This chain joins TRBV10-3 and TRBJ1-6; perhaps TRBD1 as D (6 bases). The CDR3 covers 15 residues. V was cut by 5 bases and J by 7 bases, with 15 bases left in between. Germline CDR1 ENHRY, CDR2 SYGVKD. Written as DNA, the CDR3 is TGTGCCATCAGTTTACAGGGTTCTGACAATTCACCCCTCCACTTT. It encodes CAISLQGSDNSPLHF.

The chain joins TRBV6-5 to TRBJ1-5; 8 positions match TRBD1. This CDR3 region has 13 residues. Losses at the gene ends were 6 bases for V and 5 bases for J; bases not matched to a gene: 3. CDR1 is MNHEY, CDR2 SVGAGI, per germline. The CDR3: CASRAGGDQPQHF. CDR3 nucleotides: TGTGCCAGCAGAGCAGGGGGCGATCAGCCCCAGCATTTT.

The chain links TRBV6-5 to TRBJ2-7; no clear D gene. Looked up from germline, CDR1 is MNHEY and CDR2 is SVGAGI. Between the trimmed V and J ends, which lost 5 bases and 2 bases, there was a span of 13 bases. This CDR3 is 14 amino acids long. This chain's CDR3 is CASSESATPYEQYF. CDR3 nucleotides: TGTGCCAGCAGTGAATCGGCAACACCCTACGAGCAGTACTTC.

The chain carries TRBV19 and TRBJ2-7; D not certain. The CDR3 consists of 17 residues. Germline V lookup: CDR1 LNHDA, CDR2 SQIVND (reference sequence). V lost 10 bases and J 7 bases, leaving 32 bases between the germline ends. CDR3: CATAGDPVAPNFHEQYF. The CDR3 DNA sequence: TGTGCCACCGCTGGGGATCCCGTGGCCCCCAACTTCCATGAGCAGTACTTC. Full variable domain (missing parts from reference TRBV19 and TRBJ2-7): DGGITQSPKYLFRKEGQNVTLSCEQNLNHDAMYWYRQDPGQGLRLIYYSQIVNDFQKGDIAEGYSVSREKKESFPLTVTSAQKNPTAFYLCATAGDPVAPNFHEQYFGPGTRLTVT.

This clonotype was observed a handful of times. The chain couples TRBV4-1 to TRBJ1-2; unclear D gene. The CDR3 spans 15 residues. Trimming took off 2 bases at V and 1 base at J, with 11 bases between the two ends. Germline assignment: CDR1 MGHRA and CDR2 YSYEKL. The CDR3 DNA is TGCGCCAGCAGCCAACTTGGAGTTTTTAACTATGGCTACACCTTC. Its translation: CASSQLGVFNYGYTF.

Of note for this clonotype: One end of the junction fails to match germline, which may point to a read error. CDR3 bases: TGCGCCAGCAGCCCACGGACGGATTACGAGCAGTACTTC. It is translated as CASSPRTDYEQYF. This chain joins TRBV7-9 and TRBJ2-7; D unclear. CDR3 size: 13 residues. Germline V gene lookup returns CDR1 SEHNR and CDR2 FQNEAQ (reference sequence).

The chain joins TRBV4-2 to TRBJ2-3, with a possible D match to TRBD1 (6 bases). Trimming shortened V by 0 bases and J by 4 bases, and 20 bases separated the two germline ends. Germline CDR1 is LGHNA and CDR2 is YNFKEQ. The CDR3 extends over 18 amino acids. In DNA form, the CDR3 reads TGTGCCAGCAGCCAAGACGTGCTTCGACAGGTAGCGTCAGATACGCAGTATTTT. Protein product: CASSQDVLRQVASDTQYF.

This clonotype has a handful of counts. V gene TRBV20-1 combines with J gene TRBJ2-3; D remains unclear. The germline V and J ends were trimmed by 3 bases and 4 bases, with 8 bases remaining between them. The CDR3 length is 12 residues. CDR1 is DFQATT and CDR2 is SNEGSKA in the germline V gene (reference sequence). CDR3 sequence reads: CSARPSSDTQYF. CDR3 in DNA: TGCAGTGCTAGGCCCTCGTCAGATACGCAGTATTTT.

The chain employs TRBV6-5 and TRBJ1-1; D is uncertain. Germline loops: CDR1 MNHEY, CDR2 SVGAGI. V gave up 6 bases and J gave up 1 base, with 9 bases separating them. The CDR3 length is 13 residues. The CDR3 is CASSITRNTEAFF. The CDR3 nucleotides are TGTGCCAGCAGCATAACGAGGAACACTGAAGCTTTCTTT.

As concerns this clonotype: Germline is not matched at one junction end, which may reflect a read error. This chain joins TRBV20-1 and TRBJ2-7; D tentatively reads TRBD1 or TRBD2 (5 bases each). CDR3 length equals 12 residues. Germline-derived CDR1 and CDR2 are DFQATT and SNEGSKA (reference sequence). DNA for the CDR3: TGCAGTGCCAGGGACCAGGCCTACGGGCAGTACTTC. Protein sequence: CSARDQAYGQYF.

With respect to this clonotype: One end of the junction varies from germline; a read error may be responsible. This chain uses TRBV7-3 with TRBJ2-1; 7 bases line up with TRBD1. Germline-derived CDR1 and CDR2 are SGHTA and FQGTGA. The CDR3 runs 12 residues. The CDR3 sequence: CAGSATGNEQFF. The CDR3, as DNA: TGTGCCGGCAGCGCGACAGGGAATGAGCAGTTCTTC.

CDR3 region: CASSHTWGFYEQYF. DNA for the CDR3: TGTGCCAGCAGCCATACCTGGGGGTTCTACGAGCAGTACTTC. The chain uses TRBV5-5 and TRBJ2-5; either TRBD1 or TRBD2 may supply D (5 bases each). The assigned J gene may be wrong: the sequence end matches TRBJ2-7 better. Germline CDR1 is SGHKS and CDR2 is YYEKEE (reference sequence). The CDR3 is 14 residues long.

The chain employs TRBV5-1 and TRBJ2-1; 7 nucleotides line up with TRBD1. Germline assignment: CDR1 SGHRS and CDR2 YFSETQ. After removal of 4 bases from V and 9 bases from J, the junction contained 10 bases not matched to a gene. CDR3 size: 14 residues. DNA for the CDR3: TGCGCCAGCAGCCCAGCTCGAGGGGGCGGTGAGCAGTTCTTC. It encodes CASSPARGGGEQFF. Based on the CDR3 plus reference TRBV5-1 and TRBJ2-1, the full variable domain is KAGVTQTPRYLIKTRGQQVTLSCSPISGHRSVSWYQQTPGQGLQFLFEYFSETQRNKGNFPGRFSGRQFSNSRSEMNVSTLELGDSALYLCASSPARGGGEQFFGPGTRLTVL.

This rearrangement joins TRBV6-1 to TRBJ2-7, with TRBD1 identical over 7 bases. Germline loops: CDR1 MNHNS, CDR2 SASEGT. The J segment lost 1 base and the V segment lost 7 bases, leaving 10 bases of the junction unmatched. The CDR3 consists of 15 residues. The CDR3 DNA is TGTGCCAGCACCCAGTTCCCGGGACAGTCCTACGAGCAGTACTTC. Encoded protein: CASTQFPGQSYEQYF.

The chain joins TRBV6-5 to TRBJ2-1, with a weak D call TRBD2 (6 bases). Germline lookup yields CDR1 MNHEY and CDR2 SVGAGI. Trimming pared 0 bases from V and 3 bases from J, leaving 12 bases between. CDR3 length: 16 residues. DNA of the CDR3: TGTGCCAGCAGTTACTCGAGTCTAGCGAGCTACAATGAGCAGTTCTTC. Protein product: CASSYSSLASYNEQFF.

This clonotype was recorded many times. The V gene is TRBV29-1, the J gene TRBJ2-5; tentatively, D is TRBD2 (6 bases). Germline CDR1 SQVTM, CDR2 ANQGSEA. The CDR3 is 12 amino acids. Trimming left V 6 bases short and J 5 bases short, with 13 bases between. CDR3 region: CSVSGTGETQYF. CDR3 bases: TGCAGCGTCTCCGGGACTGGGGAGACCCAGTACTTC.

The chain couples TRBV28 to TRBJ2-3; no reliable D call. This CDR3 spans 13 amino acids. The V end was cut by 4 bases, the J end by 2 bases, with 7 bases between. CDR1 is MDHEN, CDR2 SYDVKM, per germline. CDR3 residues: CASSSEFTDTQYF. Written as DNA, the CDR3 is TGTGCCAGCAGTTCTGAATTCACAGATACGCAGTATTTT.

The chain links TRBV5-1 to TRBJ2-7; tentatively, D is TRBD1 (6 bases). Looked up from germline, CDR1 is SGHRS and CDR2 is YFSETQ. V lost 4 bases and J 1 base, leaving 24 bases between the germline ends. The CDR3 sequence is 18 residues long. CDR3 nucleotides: TGCGCCAGCAGCCTCAGGCCACGGGACAATTATGGTTCCTACGAGCAGTACTTC. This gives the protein CASSLRPRDNYGSYEQYF.

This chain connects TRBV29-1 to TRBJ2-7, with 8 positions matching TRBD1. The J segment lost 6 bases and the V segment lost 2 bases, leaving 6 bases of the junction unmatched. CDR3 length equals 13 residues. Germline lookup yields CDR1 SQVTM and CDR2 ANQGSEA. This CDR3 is CSVELQGASEQYF. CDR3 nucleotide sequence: TGCAGCGTTGAATTGCAGGGGGCCTCCGAGCAGTACTTC.

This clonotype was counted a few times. The CDR3 DNA reads as TGTGCCAGCAGTTTGGGAGGGAGCACCGGGGAGCTGTTTTTT. Its translation: CASSLGGSTGELFF. The chain links TRBV12-3 or TRBV12-4 to TRBJ2-2; 7 bases map to TRBD2. With V trimmed by 3 bases and J by 4 bases, 2 bases remained unmatched. CDR3 length: 14 residues.

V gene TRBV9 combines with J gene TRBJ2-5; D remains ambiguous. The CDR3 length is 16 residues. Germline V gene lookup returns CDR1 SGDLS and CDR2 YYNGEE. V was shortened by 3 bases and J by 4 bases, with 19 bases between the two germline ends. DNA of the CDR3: TGTGCCAGCAGCGAACAATTGGGCAGGCGACGAGAGACCCAGTACTTC. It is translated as CASSEQLGRRRETQYF. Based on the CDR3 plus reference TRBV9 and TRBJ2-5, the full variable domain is DSGVTQTPKHLITATGQRVTLRCSPRSGDLSVYWYQQSLDQGLQFLIQYYNGEERAKGNILERFSAQQFPDLHSELNLSSLELGDSALYFCASSEQLGRRRETQYFGPGTRLLVL.

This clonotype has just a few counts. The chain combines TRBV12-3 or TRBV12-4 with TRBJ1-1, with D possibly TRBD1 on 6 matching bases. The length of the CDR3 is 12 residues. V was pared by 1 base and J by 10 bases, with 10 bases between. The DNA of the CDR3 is TGTGCCAGCAGTTTAGAAGGCAGGGGAGCTTTCTTT. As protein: CASSLEGRGAFF.

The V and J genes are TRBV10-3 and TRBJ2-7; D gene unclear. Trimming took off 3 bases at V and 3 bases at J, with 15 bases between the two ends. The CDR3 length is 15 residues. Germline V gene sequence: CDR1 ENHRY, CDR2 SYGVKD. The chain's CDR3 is CAISDPQHKSYEQYF. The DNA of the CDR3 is TGTGCCATCAGTGACCCCCAGCATAAGAGCTACGAGCAGTACTTC.

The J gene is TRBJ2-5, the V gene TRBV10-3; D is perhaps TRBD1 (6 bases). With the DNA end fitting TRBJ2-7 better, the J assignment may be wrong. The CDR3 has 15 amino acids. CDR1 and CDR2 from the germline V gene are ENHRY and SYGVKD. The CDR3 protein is CAISESGGTRLEQYF. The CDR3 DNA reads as TGTGCCATCAGTGAGTCAGGGGGTACCCGACTCGAGCAGTACTTC.

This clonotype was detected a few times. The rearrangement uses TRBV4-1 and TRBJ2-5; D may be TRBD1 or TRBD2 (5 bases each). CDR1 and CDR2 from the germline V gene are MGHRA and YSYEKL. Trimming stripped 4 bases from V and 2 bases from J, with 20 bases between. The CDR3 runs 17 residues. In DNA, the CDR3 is TGCGCCAGCAGCCCAAGATATCCAGTGGGGGTTCAAGAGACCCAGTACTTC. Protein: CASSPRYPVGVQETQYF.

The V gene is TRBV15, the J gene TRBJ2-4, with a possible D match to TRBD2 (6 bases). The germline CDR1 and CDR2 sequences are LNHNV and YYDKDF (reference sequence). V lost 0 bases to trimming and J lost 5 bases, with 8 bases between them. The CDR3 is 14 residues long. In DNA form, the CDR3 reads TGTGCCACCAGCAGAGACCAGCGGGAAAACATTCAGTACTTC. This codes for CATSRDQRENIQYF.